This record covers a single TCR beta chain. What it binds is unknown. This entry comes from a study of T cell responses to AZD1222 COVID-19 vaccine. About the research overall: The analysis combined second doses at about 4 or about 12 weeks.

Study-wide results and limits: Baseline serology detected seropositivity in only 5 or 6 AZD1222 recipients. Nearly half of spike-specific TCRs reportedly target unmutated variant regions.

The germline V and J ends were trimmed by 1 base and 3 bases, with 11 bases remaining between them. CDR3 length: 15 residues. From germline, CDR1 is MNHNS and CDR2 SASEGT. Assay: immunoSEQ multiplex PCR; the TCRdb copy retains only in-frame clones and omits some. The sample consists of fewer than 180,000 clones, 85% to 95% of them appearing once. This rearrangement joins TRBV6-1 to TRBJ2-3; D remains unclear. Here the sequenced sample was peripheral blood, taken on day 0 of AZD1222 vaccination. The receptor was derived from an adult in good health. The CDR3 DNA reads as TGTGCCAGCAGTGAAGGACCCCGAACGACAGATACGCAGTATTTT. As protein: CASSEGPRTTDTQYF.